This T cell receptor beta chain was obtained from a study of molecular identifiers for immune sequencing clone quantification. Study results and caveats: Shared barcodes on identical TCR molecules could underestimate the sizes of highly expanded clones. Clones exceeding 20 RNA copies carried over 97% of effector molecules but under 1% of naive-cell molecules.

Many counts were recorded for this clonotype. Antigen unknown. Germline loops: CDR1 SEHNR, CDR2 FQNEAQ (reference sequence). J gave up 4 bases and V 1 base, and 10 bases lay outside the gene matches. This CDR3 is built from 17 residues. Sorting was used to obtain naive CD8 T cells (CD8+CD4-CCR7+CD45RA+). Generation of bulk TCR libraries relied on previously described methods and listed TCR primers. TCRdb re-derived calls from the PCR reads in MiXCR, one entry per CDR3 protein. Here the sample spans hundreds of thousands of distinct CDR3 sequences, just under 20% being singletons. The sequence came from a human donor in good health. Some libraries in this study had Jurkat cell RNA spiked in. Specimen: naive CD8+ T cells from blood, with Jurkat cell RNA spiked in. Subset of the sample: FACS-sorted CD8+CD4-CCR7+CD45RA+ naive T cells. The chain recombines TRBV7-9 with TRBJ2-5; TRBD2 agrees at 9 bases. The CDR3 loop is CASSLVPSGGSLETQYF. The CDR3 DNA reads TGTGCCAGCAGCTTAGTTCCCAGCGGGGGGTCCTTAGAGACCCAGTACTTC.